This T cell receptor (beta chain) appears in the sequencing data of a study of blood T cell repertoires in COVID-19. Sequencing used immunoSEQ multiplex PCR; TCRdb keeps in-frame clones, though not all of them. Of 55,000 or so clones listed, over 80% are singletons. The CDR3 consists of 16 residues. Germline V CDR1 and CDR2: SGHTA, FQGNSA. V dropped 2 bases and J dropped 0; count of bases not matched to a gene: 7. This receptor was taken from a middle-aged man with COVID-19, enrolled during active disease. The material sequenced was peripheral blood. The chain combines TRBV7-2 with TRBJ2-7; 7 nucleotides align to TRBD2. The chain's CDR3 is CASSLRSGASSYEQYF. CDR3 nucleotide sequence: TGTGCCAGCAGCTTAAGGAGCGGGGCCAGCTCCTACGAGCAGTACTTC.